The clone carrying this TCR beta chain was seen repeatedly, ten times or more. The source of the sample is a study of shared clonotypes between healthy human individuals. Measured with immunoSEQ multiplex PCR; TCRdb has only the in-frame clones, and not every one. The sample carries fewer than 600,000 clones, roughly four fifths recorded once. CDR3 size: 14 residues. The germline CDR1 and CDR2 sequences are MNHEY and SMNVEV (reference sequence). Trimming took 6 bases from V and 6 from J, leaving 14 bases between them. The V call is TRBV27, the J call TRBJ2-2; D uncertain. The receptor's source is a woman in her thirties or forties in good health. Some clones in this sample may be carry-over from other donors' samples. The material sequenced was PBMCs. For the CDR3, the DNA is TGTGCCAGCAGATCCTGGGAAAGAGCCGGGGAGCTGTTTTTT. Translating gives CASRSWERAGELFF.